Sequencing of this T cell receptor (beta chain) was carried out in a study of T cell responses to AZD1222 COVID-19 vaccine. Whole-study findings and limits: Two AZD1222 doses significantly raised spike-specific TCR breadth and depth over controls. White British people made up most donors, females outnumbered males, and clonal diversity was possibly underestimated.

Samples with a second dose at about 4 or about 12 weeks were pooled together. Profiled with immunoSEQ multiplex PCR; TCRdb holds only in-frame clones, not every one. The sample has approximately 150,000 clones, around 87% seen once. V was clipped by 4 bases and J by 2 bases, with 9 bases between them. The CDR3 loop spans 14 amino acids. Germline values: CDR1 LGHDT, CDR2 YNNKEL (reference sequence). A remark on this clone: Its antigen is undetermined.

The gene calls are TRBV3-1 (or the pseudogene TRBV3-2) and TRBJ2-1; D remains unclear. The clonotype was recovered from an adult who received the AZD1222 COVID-19 vaccine. Sample: peripheral blood, taken 28 days after the second AZD1222 dose. CDR3 DNA: TGTGCCAGCAGCCCCCTAGGACCCTACAATGAGCAGTTCTTC. As protein: CASSPLGPYNEQFF.